Sequencing of this TCR beta chain was carried out in a study of cytomegalovirus exposure and HLA in healthy donors. Whole-study context: Most donors, 70% to 85% of over 350 genotyped, fell in the Caucasian-associated ancestry cluster. Study-level results: Previously analyzed data showed that most TCR beta V segments were productive at a frequency of about 90% or about 30%.

About this clone itself: Antigen: not known.

In the PCR, 60 Vbeta and 13 Jbeta primers were used. Produced via immunoSEQ multiplex PCR; TCRdb's table is partial and in-frame only. The sample carries 150,000 to 200,000 clones, 70% to 90% recorded once. The receptor was derived from a woman aged 25 to 39 in good health and CMV-seronegative. Material: PBMCs.

CDR3 in DNA: TGCAGCGTTGGGCCCCGGGGAGGTCAGCCCCAGCATTTT. The encoded protein is CSVGPRGGQPQHF. The chain is built from TRBV29-1 and TRBJ1-5; no reliable D call. Trimming stripped 4 bases from V and 6 bases from J, with 13 bases between. From germline, CDR1 is SQVTM and CDR2 ANQGSEA. The CDR3 spans 13 residues. Drawing the rest from reference TRBV29-1 and TRBJ1-5, the complete variable domain is SAVISQKPSRDICQRGTSLTIQCQVDSQVTMMFWYRQQPGQSLTLIATANQGSEATYESGFVIDKFPISRPNLTFSTLTVSNMSPEDSSIYLCSVGPRGGQPQHFGDGTRLSIL.